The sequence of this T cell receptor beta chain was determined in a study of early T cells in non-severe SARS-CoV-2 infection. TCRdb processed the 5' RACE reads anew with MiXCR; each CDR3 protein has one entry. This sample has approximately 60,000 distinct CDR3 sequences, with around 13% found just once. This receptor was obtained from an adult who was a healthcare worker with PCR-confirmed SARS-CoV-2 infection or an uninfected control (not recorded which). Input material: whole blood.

CDR3 bases: TGTGCCAGCAGCTTGCGGGGGGCCTGGACTGGAAACACCATATATTTT. Amino acid sequence: CASSLRGAWTGNTIYF. The chain carries TRBV5-5 and TRBJ1-3; D possibly corresponds to TRBD1 (6 bases). This CDR3 has 16 amino acids. Trimming removed 1 base from V and 2 bases from J, with 13 bases in between. Germline V gene sequence: CDR1 SGHKS, CDR2 YYEKEE (reference sequence).